The clone carrying this TCR beta chain was seen repeatedly, ten times or more. The antigen is unknown. No patient had received any treatment before thyroid surgery. In the authors' methods: Construction of a distant-metastasis classifier for papillary thyroid cancer relied on CDR3 differences across clinicopathological groups. TCRdb re-analyzed the PCR reads through MiXCR. The V and J calls and clone size are TCRdb's, not the authors'. This sample carries about 39,000 clones, around 20% of them seen once, and the ten largest clones take roughly 18%. The sample belongs to a study of metastatic and nonmetastatic thyroid tumors. On the study more broadly: Patients with malignant and benign thyroid disease provided blood and tumor or nodule tissue, whose repertoires were compared. Study results and limitations: Within blood and tumor, benign nodules reportedly had significantly lower TCR beta diversity than malignant thyroid tumors did.

Trimming removed 10 bases at V and 1 base at J, with 13 bases between. The CDR3 sequence is 14 residues long. The germline CDR1 and CDR2 sequences are MDHEN and SYDVKM. The TCR was taken from a female donor with papillary thyroid cancer or a benign thyroid nodule (not recorded which). Some clones in this sample may be carry-over from other donors' samples. This chain joins TRBV28 and TRBJ2-2; tentatively, D is TRBD1 (6 bases). Sequencing used blood. This chain's CDR3 is CATSEGGNTGELFF. As DNA, the CDR3 is TGTGCCACCTCGGAAGGGGGGAACACCGGGGAGCTGTTTTTT.